This entry lists 21 T cell receptor beta chains sequenced from one sample in a study of cytomegalovirus exposure and HLA in healthy donors. The PCR used 60 Vbeta and 13 Jbeta primers. TCRdb keeps only in-frame clones here, not all; method: immunoSEQ multiplex PCR. Of some 87,000 clones listed, 79% are singletons. The material sequenced was PBMCs. The receptors were sampled from a woman between 40 and 50 years old in good health and CMV-seropositive.

In DNA, the CDR3 is TGTGCCAGCAGTGAACGCCTAGCGGGTTACAATGAGCAGTTCTTC. Translated: CASSERLAGYNEQFF. The chain links TRBV2 to TRBJ2-1; 8 nucleotides agree with TRBD2. Germline CDR1 is SNHLY and CDR2 is FYNNEI. V was clipped by 2 bases and J by 4 bases; unmatched bases: 4. CDR3 size: 15 residues.

This clone is a singleton in its sample. The chain is built from TRBV5-4 and TRBJ1-4; D may be TRBD1 (5 bases). This CDR3 comprises 16 residues. In germline, CDR1 is SGHNT, CDR2 YYREEE (reference sequence). V gave up 3 bases and J gave up 0 bases, with 12 bases separating them. The CDR3 loop is CASSWGGDSTNEKLFF. In DNA form, the CDR3 reads TGTGCCAGCAGCTGGGGGGGGGACTCAACTAATGAAAAACTGTTTTTT.

The chain has TRBV18 and TRBJ1-1, with D unresolved. Germline CDR1 reads KGHSH; CDR2 reads LQKENI. Trimming removed 4 bases at V and 1 base at J, with 25 bases between. This CDR3 is 19 amino acids long. This CDR3 is CASSLTRLVVREANTEAFF. CDR3 coding DNA: TGTGCCAGCTCACTGACGCGGTTAGTCGTTCGAGAAGCGAACACTGAAGCTTTCTTT.

The genes are TRBV2 and TRBJ1-5, with 8 bases that match TRBD1. Trimming took 3 bases from V and 3 from J; bases not matched to a gene: 4. This CDR3 has 15 residues. Germline CDR1 is SNHLY and CDR2 is FYNNEI. The CDR3 DNA follows: TGTGCCAGCAGTGAGCACAGGGGGAACAATCAGCCCCAGCATTTT. Protein sequence: CASSEHRGNNQPQHF. Full variable domain (missing parts from reference TRBV2 and TRBJ1-5): EPEVTQTPSHQVTQMGQEVILRCVPISNHLYFYWYRQILGQKVEFLVSFYNNEISEKSEIFDDQFSVERPDGSNFTLKIRSTKLEDSAMYFCASSEHRGNNQPQHFGDGTRLSIL.

The chain employs TRBV5-1 and TRBJ1-3; 7 bases are a match to TRBD1. There are 16 residues in the CDR3. V dropped 5 bases and J dropped 1; count of bases not matched to a gene: 9. CDR1 and CDR2 (germline): SGHRS, YFSETQ. As DNA, the CDR3 is TGCGCCAGCAGTTACGGACAGGAGATATCTGGAAACACCATATATTTT. It encodes CASSYGQEISGNTIYF. Using reference TRBV5-1 and TRBJ1-3 for the parts outside the CDR3, the full variable domain is KAGVTQTPRYLIKTRGQQVTLSCSPISGHRSVSWYQQTPGQGLQFLFEYFSETQRNKGNFPGRFSGRQFSNSRSEMNVSTLELGDSALYLCASSYGQEISGNTIYFGEGSWLTVV.

This clone was detected once. The rearrangement links TRBV6-6 to TRBJ1-1, with 7 bases lining up with TRBD1. The CDR3 runs 15 residues. Trimming cost V 4 bases and J 5 bases; bases outside gene matches: 10. The V gene's germline CDR1 is MNHNY and CDR2 SVGAGI (reference sequence). This CDR3 reads CASSSPGGWGTEAFF. The CDR3 DNA reads TGTGCCAGCAGTTCACCAGGGGGATGGGGGACTGAAGCTTTCTTT.

V and J are TRBV28 and TRBJ1-2, with 9 bases aligning to TRBD1. The CDR3 consists of 14 residues. Unmatched junction bases numbered 7, after V lost 6 bases and J lost 5 bases. CDR1 is MDHEN and CDR2 is SYDVKM in the germline V gene. The CDR3 sequence: CASSSGQGKYGYTF. CDR3 nucleotide sequence: TGTGCCAGCAGCTCGGGACAGGGAAAGTATGGCTACACCTTC.

This clone was counted once. The CDR3: CASSEHAGGRGNEQFF. CDR3 coding DNA: TGTGCCAGCAGCGAACACGCGGGGGGGCGGGGCAATGAGCAGTTCTTC. This chain uses TRBV11-2 with TRBJ2-1; 9 nucleotides line up with TRBD2. The trim removed 5 bases at V and 6 bases at J, leaving 11 bases unmatched. This CDR3 is 16 amino acids long. Germline V gene data show CDR1 as SGHAT and CDR2 as FQNNGV.

The chain recombines TRBV27 with TRBJ2-2; possibly TRBD2 for D (6 bases). Trimming shortened V by 5 bases and J by 0 bases, and 16 bases separated the two germline ends. The CDR3 loop spans 17 amino acids. Germline loops: CDR1 MNHEY, CDR2 SMNVEV (reference sequence). DNA for the CDR3: TGTGCCAGCAGTCCACCCCCGGGACTTACGAACACCGGGGAGCTGTTTTTT. This sequence encodes CASSPPPGLTNTGELFF.

Concerning this clone itself: At one of its ends the junction is not consistent with the germline gene, which may arise from a read error. The rearrangement joins TRBV10-3 to TRBJ2-1; a possible D gene is TRBD2 (6 bases). Per germline, CDR1 ENHRY and CDR2 SYGVKD. The CDR3 runs to 14 residues. Written as DNA, the CDR3 is TGTGCCTTCAGTGGTCAGGGACTCTACAATGAGCAGTTCTTC. It is translated as CAFSGQGLYNEQFF.

The chain couples TRBV6-5 to TRBJ1-1; no definite D call. CDR1 is MNHEY, CDR2 SVGAGI, per germline. The V and J ends lost 4 bases and 0 bases respectively, with 15 bases between them. This CDR3 is built from 16 residues. DNA of the CDR3: TGTGCCAGCAGTTCGCTCGGCGAGGTACTGAACACTGAAGCTTTCTTT. Translating it yields CASSSLGEVLNTEAFF.

This chain uses TRBV27 with TRBJ1-1; TRBD1 matches 7 bases. The CDR3 is 14 amino acids. The germline CDR1 and CDR2 sequences are MNHEY and SMNVEV (reference sequence). The ends lost 2 bases at V and 3 bases at J; junction bases unmatched: 3. The CDR3 DNA follows: TGTGCCAGCAGTTTACAGGGGGTGTACACTGAAGCTTTCTTT. Translated: CASSLQGVYTEAFF.

The rearrangement joins TRBV6-5 to TRBJ1-4; no reliable D call. From germline, CDR1 is MNHEY and CDR2 SVGAGI. The length of the CDR3 is 11 residues. V lost 4 bases, J lost 8 bases, and 5 bases lay in between. Written as DNA, the CDR3 is TGTGCCAGCAGTTCCCGGGAAAAACTGTTTTTT. Its protein product is CASSSREKLFF.

V gene TRBV28 combines with J gene TRBJ1-1, with 8 bases lining up with TRBD1. The CDR3 is made up of 17 amino acids. The germline V gene encodes CDR1 MDHEN and CDR2 SYDVKM. Germline trimming cut 5 bases from V and 1 base from J; bases unmatched to any gene: 12. CDR3 region: CASSITGGAYPNTEAFF. The CDR3 DNA is TGTGCCAGCAGTATCACAGGGGGTGCTTATCCGAACACTGAAGCTTTCTTT.

The chain is built from TRBV18 and TRBJ2-3, with a tentative D call TRBD2 (5 bases). V was shortened by 6 bases and J by 5 bases, with 12 bases between the two germline ends. In germline, CDR1 is KGHSH, CDR2 LQKENI. The CDR3 length is 13 residues. The CDR3: CASSPGNGDTQYF. CDR3 DNA sequence: TGTGCCAGCTCCCCCGGGAACGGAGATACGCAGTATTTT.

There are a few counts of this clone. This chain connects TRBV4-2 to TRBJ2-1, with D perhaps TRBD1 (5 bases). This CDR3 spans 17 amino acids. Trimming removed 1 base from V and 3 bases from J, with 16 bases in between. Germline-derived CDR1 and CDR2 are LGHNA and YNFKEQ. The CDR3 DNA sequence: TGTGCCAGCAGCCAAGTAGGGGCCCCGGGCGGCTACAATGAGCAGTTCTTC. Translation gives CASSQVGAPGGYNEQFF.

This clone showed up just once. The chain is built from TRBV29-1 and TRBJ2-1; D gene uncertain. The length of the CDR3 is 11 residues. Trimming pared 5 bases from V and 8 bases from J, leaving 10 bases between. The V gene's germline CDR1 is SQVTM and CDR2 ANQGSEA. Here the CDR3 DNA reads TGCAGCGTTCTTTCTGGCTATGAGCAGTTCTTC. Residues: CSVLSGYEQFF.

This clone was detected a few times. The chain uses TRBV28 and TRBJ2-5; TRBD1 matches at 10 bases. Trimming removed 5 bases from V and 4 bases from J; junction bases left unmatched: 10. This CDR3 is 16 amino acids long. Germline V gene sequence: CDR1 MDHEN, CDR2 SYDVKM. This CDR3 reads CASSHPTTGGVETQYF. CDR3 nucleotides: TGTGCCAGCAGTCACCCGACGACAGGGGGCGTAGAGACCCAGTACTTC.

V is TRBV28 and J is TRBJ2-1; D gene ambiguous. The germline V gene has CDR1 MDHEN and CDR2 SYDVKM. V was shortened by 6 bases and J by 6 bases, with 12 bases between the two germline ends. The CDR3 sequence is 13 residues long. CDR3 in amino acids: CASRHLSRNEQFF. For the CDR3, the DNA is TGTGCCAGCAGACATCTCAGTCGCAATGAGCAGTTCTTC.

The chain carries TRBV7-2 and TRBJ2-7; perhaps TRBD1 as D (5 bases). This CDR3 is built from 15 residues. Trimming removed 3 bases from V and 9 bases from J, with 21 bases in between. Per germline, CDR1 SGHTA and CDR2 FQGNSA. The DNA of the CDR3 is TGTGCCAGCAGCTTGGACGGGTCAGGACAACGGGTGCAGTACTTC. Its protein is CASSLDGSGQRVQYF.

This clone was detected a few times. The V call is TRBV6-5, the J call TRBJ2-3; 7 positions match TRBD2. Germline V gene sequence: CDR1 MNHEY, CDR2 SVGAGI. V dropped 5 bases and J dropped 4; count of bases not matched to a gene: 6. The CDR3 consists of 14 residues. For the CDR3, the DNA is TGTGCCAGCAGTACTAGCGCGGGGTCAGATACGCAGTATTTT. It yields the protein CASSTSAGSDTQYF.